These 15 T cell receptor beta chains originate from one sample sequenced in a study of blood T cell repertoires in COVID-19. Assay used: immunoSEQ multiplex PCR; TCRdb lists only in-frame clones, some missing. The sample consists of roughly 41,000 clones, roughly 70% of them appearing once. The sample taken for sequencing was peripheral blood. Source of these receptors: a man between 65 and 80 years old with COVID-19, enrolled during active disease.

The rearrangement links TRBV6-1 to TRBJ1-6; possibly TRBD1 for D (6 bases). The CDR3 runs 18 residues. In germline, CDR1 is MNHNS, CDR2 SASEGT. The V end lost 2 bases, the J end lost 2 bases, and 16 bases lay between the germline ends. The CDR3 bases are TGTGCCAGCAGTGAATGGGAAGTTTGGACAGCCTATAATTCACCCCTCCACTTT. It yields the protein CASSEWEVWTAYNSPLHF.

This clone appeared once. V gene TRBV4-2 combines with J gene TRBJ2-1; maybe TRBD2 (6 bases). The V end was cut by 1 base, the J end by 0 bases, with 13 bases between. The length of the CDR3 is 17 residues. In germline, CDR1 is LGHNA, CDR2 YNFKEQ. CDR3 residues: CASSQVGGLSSYNEQFF. In DNA, the CDR3 is TGTGCCAGCAGCCAAGTTGGCGGACTAAGCTCCTACAATGAGCAGTTCTTC.

This chain joins TRBV19 and TRBJ1-4; no definite D call. CDR1 and CDR2 from the germline V gene are LNHDA and SQIVND (reference sequence). There are 13 residues in the CDR3. Trimming stripped 3 bases from V and 5 bases from J, with 7 bases between. CDR3 coding DNA: TGTGCCAGTAGTATCTCGGGAAATGAAAAACTGTTTTTT. Translated: CASSISGNEKLFF.

The chain links TRBV23-1 to TRBJ1-6; 8 positions agree with TRBD1. TRBV23-1 is an ORF, with its function uncertain. V lost 10 bases and J lost 8; bases outside the gene matches: 13. CDR3 length equals 15 residues. The CDR3 is CATKRNTGGDSPLHF. The CDR3 nucleotides read TGCGCCACCAAACGGAATACAGGGGGAGATTCACCCCTCCACTTT.

This chain connects TRBV27 to TRBJ1-5, with 7 bases fitting TRBD1. The germline V gene has CDR1 MNHEY and CDR2 SMNVEV (reference sequence). CDR3 length: 16 residues. With 2 bases clipped from V and 6 bases from J, the junction kept 10 bases outside the gene matches. The CDR3 DNA sequence: TGTGCCAGCAGTTTAACAGGGGCGGCTTGGAGTCAGCCCCAGCATTTT. It yields the protein CASSLTGAAWSQPQHF.

The chain couples TRBV28 to TRBJ2-1; no definite D call. The V end was cut by 7 bases, the J end by 4 bases, with 20 bases between. Germline CDR1 is MDHEN and CDR2 is SYDVKM. The CDR3 runs to 16 residues. The CDR3 spells CASMPAEIFLYNEQFF. The CDR3 DNA reads as TGTGCCAGCATGCCTGCCGAGATCTTCCTTTACAATGAGCAGTTCTTC. Looking up the rest from reference TRBV28 and TRBJ2-1 gives the full variable domain: DVKVTQSSRYLVKRTGEKVFLECVQDMDHENMFWYRQDPGLGLRLIYFSYDVKMKEKGDIPEGYSVSREKKERFSLILESASTNQTSMYLCASMPAEIFLYNEQFFGPGTRLTVL.

The rearrangement uses TRBV3-1 (or the pseudogene TRBV3-2) and TRBJ1-2; maybe TRBD1 (6 bases). Trimming pared 4 bases from V and 2 bases from J, leaving 11 bases between. CDR3 length equals 14 residues. Germline V gene data show CDR1 as LGHDT and CDR2 as YNNKEL (reference sequence). The CDR3 bases are TGTGCCAGCAGCCCCAGGGGTAGAAACTATGGCTACACCTTC. Residues: CASSPRGRNYGYTF.

This clone was picked up one time. This rearrangement joins TRBV5-1 to TRBJ1-1, with D possibly TRBD1 on 5 matching bases. The CDR3 is 14 residues long. Trimming shortened V by 6 bases and J by 3 bases, and 15 bases separated the two germline ends. Germline V gives CDR1 SGHRS, CDR2 YFSETQ. Here the CDR3 reads CASILRGGDTEAFF. CDR3 coding DNA: TGCGCCAGCATTTTAAGGGGAGGAGACACTGAAGCTTTCTTT.

The chain links TRBV5-1 to TRBJ2-7; D perhaps matches TRBD1 (7 bases). Trimming took off 0 bases at V and 6 bases at J, with 16 bases between the two ends. This CDR3 is 15 amino acids long. Germline CDR1 and CDR2: SGHRS and YFSETQ. The CDR3 loop reads CASSLASQGGTEQYF. The CDR3 DNA follows: TGCGCCAGCAGCTTGGCCTCTCAGGGGGGTACCGAGCAGTACTTC.

This clone was counted between two and nine times. V usage is TRBV5-8 and J usage is TRBJ1-1; a possible D gene is TRBD1 (5 bases). Germline CDR1 is SGHTS and CDR2 is YDEGEE. V dropped 7 bases and J dropped 4 bases, with 8 bases sitting between them. The length of the CDR3 is 11 residues. The CDR3 is CASGGITEAFF. The CDR3 region has the DNA TGTGCCAGCGGGGGGATCACTGAAGCTTTCTTT.

The rearrangement uses TRBV2 and TRBJ2-7; 7 positions match TRBD2. After removal of 6 bases from V and 1 base from J, the junction contained 6 bases not matched to a gene. From germline, CDR1 is SNHLY and CDR2 FYNNEI. The CDR3 contains 14 residues. CDR3 residues: CASRDSGLSYEQYF. The CDR3 DNA reads as TGTGCCAGCAGGGATAGCGGGCTTTCCTACGAGCAGTACTTC.

The chain couples TRBV24-1 to TRBJ2-6; a possible D gene is TRBD2 (5 bases). The germline V gene encodes CDR1 KGHDR and CDR2 SFDVKD. The CDR3 loop spans 13 amino acids. The V end was cut by 4 bases, the J end by 15 bases, with 15 bases between. CDR3 bases: TGTGCCACCAGTGACACCGGGCCTCGGGGCCTGACTTTC. Amino acid sequence: CATSDTGPRGLTF.

The J gene is TRBJ2-3, the V gene TRBV10-2; no definite D call. This CDR3 region has 13 residues. Trimming pared 2 bases from V and 0 bases from J, leaving 3 bases between. Germline V gene sequence: CDR1 WSHSY, CDR2 SAAADI. The CDR3 coding sequence is TGCGCCAGCAGTGAGCCTAGCACAGATACGCAGTATTTT. Encoded protein: CASSEPSTDTQYF.

The rearrangement joins TRBV7-2 to TRBJ2-1; TRBD2 agrees at 14 bases. V gave up 3 bases and J gave up 9 bases; unmatched junction bases: 10. Germline loops: CDR1 SGHTA, CDR2 FQGNSA. The CDR3 is 17 amino acids. The CDR3 is CASSFTPTSGGASEQFF. CDR3 bases: TGTGCCAGCAGCTTCACACCGACTAGCGGGGGGGCGAGTGAGCAGTTCTTC. Full variable domain (rest looked up from reference TRBV7-2 and TRBJ2-1): GAGVSQSPSNKVTEKGKDVELRCDPISGHTALYWYRQSLGQGLEFLIYFQGNSAPDKSGLPSDRFSAERTGGSVSTLTIQRTQQEDSAVYLCASSFTPTSGGASEQFFGPGTRLTVL.

This clone was detected a few times. The gene calls are TRBV7-2 and TRBJ2-7, with a weak D call TRBD2 (5 bases). Per the germline V gene, CDR1 is SGHTA and CDR2 is FQGNSA. The CDR3 consists of 12 residues. V lost 6 bases and J 7 bases, leaving 13 bases between the germline ends. CDR3 in DNA: TGTGCCAGCAGTCGGTTAGCGAGGGAGCAGTACTTC. Its translation is CASSRLAREQYF.